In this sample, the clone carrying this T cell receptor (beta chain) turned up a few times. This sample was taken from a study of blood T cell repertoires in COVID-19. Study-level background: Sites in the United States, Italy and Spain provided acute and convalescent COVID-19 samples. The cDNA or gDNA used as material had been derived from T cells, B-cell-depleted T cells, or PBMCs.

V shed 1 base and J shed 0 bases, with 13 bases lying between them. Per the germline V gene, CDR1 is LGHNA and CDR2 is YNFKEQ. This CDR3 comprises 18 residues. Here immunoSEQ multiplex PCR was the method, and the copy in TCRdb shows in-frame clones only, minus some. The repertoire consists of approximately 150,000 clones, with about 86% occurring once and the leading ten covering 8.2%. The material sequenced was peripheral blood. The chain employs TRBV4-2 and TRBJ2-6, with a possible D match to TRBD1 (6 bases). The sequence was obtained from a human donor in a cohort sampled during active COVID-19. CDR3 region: CASSQVGQTSSGANVLTF. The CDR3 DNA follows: TGTGCCAGCAGCCAAGTCGGACAGACCAGCTCTGGGGCCAACGTCCTGACTTTC.